These 13 T cell receptor beta chains came from one sample sequenced in a study of cytomegalovirus exposure and HLA in healthy donors. It was with 60 Vbeta and 13 Jbeta primers that the PCR ran. Generated by immunoSEQ multiplex PCR, the TCRdb table keeps only in-frame clones and is missing some. This table holds under 200,000 clones, 70% to 90% found once. The sequenced sample was PBMCs. The receptor set was obtained from a young woman in good health and CMV-seronegative.

The chain recombines TRBV25-1 with TRBJ1-3; D not certain. There are 15 residues in the CDR3. The V end was cut by 3 bases, the J end by 0 bases, with 9 bases between. Germline values: CDR1 MGHDK, CDR2 SYGVNS. Here the CDR3 reads CASSDEFLSGNTIYF. CDR3 DNA: TGTGCCAGCAGTGATGAGTTCCTCTCTGGAAACACCATATATTTT.

This chain uses TRBV4-2 with TRBJ2-2; 7 positions agree with TRBD1. This CDR3 is 18 amino acids long. Germline loops: CDR1 LGHNA, CDR2 YNFKEQ. The ends lost 1 base at V and 0 bases at J; junction bases unmatched: 8. In DNA form, the CDR3 reads TGTGCCAGCAGCCAAGCCCGACCCGGGACAGCGAACACCGGGGAGCTGTTTTTT. Translation gives CASSQARPGTANTGELFF.

The gene calls are TRBV30 and TRBJ1-2; perhaps TRBD1 as D (6 bases). The CDR3 covers 15 residues. Trimming removed 0 bases from V and 4 bases from J, with 15 bases in between. Per germline, CDR1 GTSNPN and CDR2 SVGIG (reference sequence). CDR3 sequence reads: CAWSVWQGSIYGYTF. CDR3 coding DNA: TGTGCCTGGAGTGTATGGCAGGGGAGTATCTATGGCTACACCTTC.

The V gene is TRBV27, the J gene TRBJ2-7; TRBD2 aligns across 11 bases. CDR3 length equals 14 residues. Germline CDR1 is MNHEY and CDR2 is SMNVEV (reference sequence). The V and J ends lost 6 bases and 2 bases, in that order; junction bases with no gene match: 3. The CDR3 is CASSPTSGAYEQYF. The CDR3 nucleotides are TGTGCCAGCAGCCCGACTAGCGGGGCCTACGAGCAGTACTTC.

The rearrangement uses TRBV7-2 and TRBJ1-3; D is ambiguous. Germline V lookup: CDR1 SGHTA, CDR2 FQGNSA. Trimming took off 1 base at V and 4 bases at J, with 17 bases between the two ends. This CDR3 has 17 residues. DNA of the CDR3: TGTGCCAGCAGCTTAGATGCGGGGTCTTCGGGAGGAAACACCATATATTTT. As protein: CASSLDAGSSGGNTIYF.

The chain has TRBV7-2 and TRBJ1-3; D not certain. The ends were cut back, 1 base at V and 7 bases at J, with 5 bases in the middle. The CDR3 contains 12 residues. Germline lookup yields CDR1 SGHTA and CDR2 FQGNSA. The CDR3: CASSLVLNTIYF. CDR3 in DNA: TGTGCCAGCAGCTTAGTATTGAACACCATATATTTT. The whole variable domain, filled in from reference TRBV7-2 and TRBJ1-3, reads GAGVSQSPSNKVTEKGKDVELRCDPISGHTALYWYRQSLGQGLEFLIYFQGNSAPDKSGLPSDRFSAERTGGSVSTLTIQRTQQEDSAVYLCASSLVLNTIYFGEGSWLTVV.

The chain couples TRBV9 to TRBJ2-1; D not certain. Germline values: CDR1 SGDLS, CDR2 YYNGEE. The V end lost 2 bases, the J end lost 8 bases, and 11 bases lay between the germline ends. The CDR3 loop spans 13 amino acids. The DNA for the CDR3 is TGTGCCAGCAGCGTGATTACTGAGGATGAGCAGTTCTTC. This codes for CASSVITEDEQFF.

This clone was seen once. The chain uses TRBV27 and TRBJ2-1; 7 bases agree with TRBD1. There are 15 residues in the CDR3. Germline V gene sequence: CDR1 MNHEY, CDR2 SMNVEV (reference sequence). Unmatched junction bases numbered 13, after V lost 7 bases and J lost 7 bases. The CDR3 region has the DNA TGTGCCAGCACTCCAGGCAGGGGGTTACGGAATGAGCAGTTCTTC. Residues: CASTPGRGLRNEQFF.

The rearrangement joins TRBV13 to TRBJ1-5; D not resolved. Looked up from germline, CDR1 is PRHDT and CDR2 is FYEKMQ (reference sequence). The CDR3 runs 12 residues. Deletions cut 8 bases from V and 10 bases from J, with 15 bases between. The CDR3: CASSGAGGPQHF. The CDR3, as DNA: TGTGCCAGCTCGGGTGCGGGAGGTCCCCAGCATTTT.

The V call is TRBV10-1, the J call TRBJ2-1; D is possibly TRBD2 (6 bases). This CDR3 spans 13 amino acids. Trimming took 4 bases from V and 6 from J, leaving 10 bases between them. CDR1 is WNHNN, CDR2 SYGVQD, per germline (reference sequence). CDR3 DNA: TGCGCCAGCAGTGCCTCCGGGGGCAATGAGCAGTTCTTC. Protein product: CASSASGGNEQFF.

The V gene is TRBV6-1, the J gene TRBJ1-2; D gene unclear. CDR3 length: 13 residues. Trimming stripped 7 bases from V and 2 bases from J, with 11 bases between. The V gene's germline CDR1 is MNHNS and CDR2 SASEGT. CDR3 residues: CASTKTFNYGYTF. CDR3 nucleotides: TGTGCCAGCACCAAGACATTCAACTATGGCTACACCTTC.

The chain employs TRBV7-8 and TRBJ1-2; 11 bases fit TRBD1. This CDR3 comprises 17 residues. Germline lookup yields CDR1 SGHVS and CDR2 FQNEAQ. J was trimmed by 7 bases and V by 4 bases; bases with no gene match: 14. The CDR3: CASSYRTGGESRGGYTF. The DNA of the CDR3 is TGTGCCAGCAGCTACCGGACAGGGGGCGAAAGCCGCGGTGGCTACACCTTC. The complete variable domain, with remaining parts taken from reference TRBV7-8 and TRBJ1-2, reads GAGVSQSPRYKVAKRGQDVALRCDPISGHVSLFWYQQALGQGPEFLTYFQNEAQLDKSGLPSDRFFAERPEGSVSTLKIQRTQQEDSAVYLCASSYRTGGESRGGYTFGSGTRLTVV.

The chain combines TRBV5-1 with TRBJ1-4; no clear D gene. V was shortened by 1 base and J by 5 bases, with 12 bases between the two germline ends. CDR1 and CDR2 (germline): SGHRS, YFSETQ. There are 15 residues in the CDR3. CDR3 sequence reads: CASSLSRKSNEKLFF. Written as DNA, the CDR3 is TGCGCCAGCAGCTTGTCGAGGAAAAGCAATGAAAAACTGTTTTTT.